This TCR beta chain originates from a study of shared clonotypes between healthy human individuals. Study results and caveats: The small donor group covered limited genetic and exposure diversity.

The assay ran at deep level. TCRdb's copy holds only in-frame clones and misses some; the assay was immunoSEQ multiplex PCR. The table has about 590,000 clones, less than 97% seen once. Naive CD8 cells lacked CD45RO and underwent positive selection for CCR7, leaving out terminally differentiated effector memory CD45RA+ cells. Comments on this clone: What it binds is not known.

This sequence originates from a woman aged 25 to 39 in good health. Source material: naive CD8+ T cells sorted from blood.

The CDR3 bases are TGTGCCAGCAGTTTATTCGGGGGAGGGGATACGCAGTATTTT. Its translation: CASSLFGGGDTQYF. The rearrangement links TRBV28 to TRBJ2-3; TRBD2 aligns across 7 bases. The trim removed 1 base at V and 6 bases at J, leaving 4 bases unmatched. CDR3 size: 14 residues. Germline V gene sequence: CDR1 MDHEN, CDR2 SYDVKM.